The clone carrying this T cell receptor (beta chain) appeared many times. The antigen remains unidentified. The V end lost 8 bases, the J end lost 0 bases, and 17 bases lay between the germline ends. The CDR3 spans 16 residues. Germline V gives CDR1 SGHAT, CDR2 FQNNGV. Authors' methods: Variation in CDR3 across clinicopathological groups served as the basis for constructing a distant-metastasis classifier in papillary thyroid cancer. MiXCR was used by TCRdb to re-call the PCR reads. What appears here as the V and J calls and clone size reflects TCRdb's work, not the paper's. This table has roughly 40,000 clones, around 10% appearing once. The source of the sample is a study of metastatic and nonmetastatic thyroid tumors. Study at large: Comparative analysis of repertoires was undertaken across blood and tumor or nodule tissue obtained from malignant and benign thyroid patients.

General study points: Significantly higher TCR beta diversity was reportedly seen in malignant thyroid tumors than benign nodules, in blood and tumor.

No patient received treatment before thyroid surgery. Input material: blood. The rearrangement uses TRBV11-2 and TRBJ1-3; tentative D call: TRBD1 (5 bases). This TCR was sampled from a male donor with papillary thyroid cancer or a benign thyroid nodule (not recorded which). Some clones in this sample may be carry-over from other donors' samples. The CDR3 loop reads CASSTYQGISGNTIYF. The DNA for the CDR3 is TGTGCCAGCTCGACCTACCAGGGAATCTCTGGAAACACCATATATTTT.